These T cell receptor beta chains were read from a single sample in a study of T cell responses to AZD1222 COVID-19 vaccine. Clones were sequenced by immunoSEQ multiplex PCR, and TCRdb holds only the in-frame ones, with some missing. Of about 100,000 clones in the sample, about 93% were seen once. Here the sequenced sample was peripheral blood, taken on day 0 of AZD1222 vaccination. The source of these receptors is an adult in good health. CDR3s include the opening cysteine and the closing phenylalanine or tryptophan. The D gene is left open where the match is weak. For some rows the clone size is stated as once, few or many, or as a class when expanded; others skip it.

size: .
J: TRBJ2-1
D: .
V: TRBV5-6
CDR3: CASSLVRESIYNEQFF
DNA: TGTGCCAGCAGCTTGGTTCGGGAGTCTATCTACAATGAGCAGTTCTTC

size: .
J: TRBJ2-1
D: .
V: TRBV3-1/TRBV3-2
CDR3: CASSAGQLYNEQFF
DNA: TGTGCCAGCAGCGCAGGACAGCTTTACAATGAGCAGTTCTTC

size: .
J: TRBJ1-2
D: TRBD1
V: TRBV12-3/TRBV12-4
CDR3: CASNAGQGGGYTF
DNA: TGTGCCAGCAACGCGGGACAGGGAGGGGGCTACACCTTC

size: once
J: TRBJ2-7
D: TRBD2
V: TRBV2
CDR3: CASTQAGGPWYEQYF
DNA: TGTGCCAGCACTCAAGCGGGAGGGCCCTGGTACGAGCAGTACTTC

size: .
J: TRBJ2-6
D: TRBD1
V: TRBV6-6
CDR3: CASSLTGTGEFGANVLTF
DNA: TGTGCCAGCAGTCTCACGGGGACAGGCGAGTTCGGGGCCAACGTCCTGACTTTC

size: .
J: TRBJ1-3
D: .
V: TRBV11-2
CDR3: CASSLGRLSGNTIYF
DNA: TGTGCCAGCAGCTTAGGGCGACTTTCTGGAAACACCATATATTTT

size: .
J: TRBJ1-6
D: TRBD1
V: TRBV6-2/TRBV6-3
CDR3: CASSPRGGGLSPLHF
DNA: TGTGCCAGCAGCCCCCGGGGAGGGGGCCTTTCACCCCTCCACTTT

size: .
J: TRBJ1-6
D: .
V: TRBV5-1
CDR3: CASSLDPAANSPLHF
DNA: TGCGCCAGCAGCTTGGATCCGGCAGCTAATTCACCCCTCCACTTT

size: .
J: TRBJ2-1
D: TRBD2
V: TRBV2
CDR3: CASRTGTSGLNEQFF
DNA: TGTGCCAGCAGGACCGGGACTAGCGGTCTCAATGAGCAGTTCTTC

size: .
J: TRBJ2-3
D: .
V: TRBV9
CDR3: CASSPLLTDTQYF
DNA: TGTGCCAGCAGCCCTCTTCTCACAGATACGCAGTATTTT

size: .
J: TRBJ2-3
D: .
V: TRBV9
CDR3: CASSVGGSTDTQYF
DNA: TGTGCCAGCAGCGTAGGGGGAAGCACAGATACGCAGTATTTT

size: .
J: TRBJ2-7
D: TRBD1
V: TRBV7-9
CDR3: CASQGAGGSYEQYF
DNA: TGTGCCAGCCAGGGGGCTGGGGGCTCCTACGAGCAGTACTTC

size: .
J: TRBJ1-5
D: .
V: TRBV27
CDR3: CASRSGNQPQHF
DNA: TGTGCCAGCCGTTCTGGCAATCAGCCCCAGCATTTT

size: .
J: TRBJ2-1
D: .
V: TRBV4-1
CDR3: CASSRGTLDHNEQFF
DNA: TGCGCCAGCAGCCGCGGGACTCTCGACCACAATGAGCAGTTCTTC

size: .
J: TRBJ1-1
D: TRBD1
V: TRBV30
CDR3: CAWSPGTGDTEAFF
DNA: TGTGCCTGGAGTCCCGGGACAGGGGACACTGAAGCTTTCTTT

size: .
J: TRBJ2-1
D: .
V: TRBV6-5
CDR3: CASSSTAEYNEQFF
DNA: TGTGCCAGCAGCTCGACAGCGGAGTACAATGAGCAGTTCTTC

size: .
J: TRBJ2-1
D: TRBD2
V: TRBV9
CDR3: CASSTMGTSGNEQFF
DNA: TGTGCCAGCAGCACGATGGGGACTAGCGGTAATGAGCAGTTCTTC

size: .
J: TRBJ1-3
D: .
V: TRBV19
CDR3: CASSNDPRTGNTIYF
DNA: TGTGCCAGTAGTAACGACCCGAGAACTGGAAACACCATATATTTT

size: .
J: TRBJ2-7
D: TRBD1
V: TRBV10-2
CDR3: CASSVWDSAYEQYF
DNA: TGCGCCAGCAGTGTGTGGGACAGTGCCTACGAGCAGTACTTC

size: .
J: TRBJ1-6
D: .
V: TRBV10-3
CDR3: CAISDVYGNSPLHF
DNA: TGTGCCATCAGTGACGTGTACGGAAATTCACCCCTCCACTTT

size: .
J: TRBJ2-7
D: TRBD2
V: TRBV3-1/TRBV3-2
CDR3: CASSQGTSGFEQYF
DNA: TGTGCCAGCAGCCAAGGGACTAGCGGGTTCGAGCAGTACTTC

size: .
J: TRBJ2-1
D: .
V: TRBV9
CDR3: CASSVVREMADHTYNEQFF
DNA: TGTGCCAGCAGCGTAGTCCGAGAGATGGCGGACCATACCTACAATGAGCAGTTCTTC

size: .
J: TRBJ2-5
D: TRBD2
V: TRBV6-5
CDR3: CASSYSGGGETQYF
DNA: TGTGCCAGCAGTTACTCAGGCGGGGGAGAGACCCAGTACTTC

size: .
J: TRBJ1-3
D: .
V: TRBV7-9
CDR3: CASSLAETSGNTIYF
DNA: TGTGCCAGCAGCTTAGCTGAGACCTCTGGAAACACCATATATTTT

size: .
J: TRBJ1-1
D: .
V: TRBV5-1
CDR3: CASSPPRTGTEAFF
DNA: TGCGCCAGCAGCCCACCACGGACGGGGACTGAAGCTTTCTTT

size: .
J: TRBJ2-7
D: .
V: TRBV7-2
CDR3: CASSLDPEPTYEQYF
DNA: TGTGCCAGCAGCTTAGATCCAGAACCAACCTACGAGCAGTACTTC

size: .
J: TRBJ2-2
D: TRBD2
V: TRBV27
CDR3: CASSLGGRDPGELFF
DNA: TGTGCCAGCAGTTTAGGCGGGAGGGACCCCGGGGAGCTGTTTTTT

size: .
J: TRBJ1-4
D: TRBD1
V: TRBV28
CDR3: CASSRPSGGNEKLFF
DNA: TGTGCCAGCAGCCGCCCCTCAGGGGGGAATGAAAAACTGTTTTTT

size: once
J: TRBJ1-3
D: .
V: TRBV20-1
CDR3: CSASEGGGNTIYF
DNA: TGCAGTGCTAGTGAGGGGGGTGGAAACACCATATATTTT

size: .
J: TRBJ2-1
D: .
V: TRBV7-3
CDR3: CASTTLPDNEQFF
DNA: TGTGCCAGCACCACACTGCCCGACAATGAGCAGTTCTTC

size: .
J: TRBJ2-1
D: TRBD1
V: TRBV19
CDR3: CASSIIGGREQFF
DNA: TGTGCCAGTAGTATTATAGGGGGCCGTGAGCAGTTCTTC

size: few
J: TRBJ1-1
D: .
V: TRBV18
CDR3: CASSPHRTEAFF
DNA: TGTGCCAGCTCACCTCACAGGACTGAAGCTTTCTTT

size: once
J: TRBJ2-5
D: .
V: TRBV4-1
CDR3: CASSPDFETQYF
DNA: TGCGCCAGCAGCCCAGATTTCGAGACCCAGTACTTC

size: .
J: TRBJ2-3
D: TRBD2
V: TRBV2
CDR3: CASSDLAGVTHTQYF
DNA: TGTGCCAGCAGTGACCTAGCGGGAGTAACACATACGCAGTATTTT

size: .
J: TRBJ2-7
D: .
V: TRBV27
CDR3: CASSLQSRGSVSDYEQYF
DNA: TGTGCCAGCAGTTTACAGTCCAGGGGATCCGTATCCGACTACGAGCAGTACTTC

size: .
J: TRBJ2-7
D: .
V: TRBV28
CDR3: CASSLFGSPSYEQYF
DNA: TGTGCCAGCAGTTTGTTCGGCAGCCCCTCCTACGAGCAGTACTTC

size: .
J: TRBJ1-6
D: .
V: TRBV14
CDR3: CASSHRAYYNSPLHF
DNA: TGTGCCAGCAGTCACCGGGCCTACTATAATTCACCCCTCCACTTT

size: .
J: TRBJ2-1
D: .
V: TRBV24-1
CDR3: CATSDLESKPRGEQFF
DNA: TGTGCCACCAGTGATTTGGAGTCTAAACCCAGGGGTGAGCAGTTCTTC

size: once
J: TRBJ2-7
D: TRBD1
V: TRBV11-2
CDR3: CASATVDRAPYEQYF
DNA: TGTGCCAGCGCCACCGTTGACAGGGCTCCCTACGAGCAGTACTTC

size: .
J: TRBJ2-1
D: TRBD2
V: TRBV7-8
CDR3: CASSASSAGGYNEQFF
DNA: TGTGCCAGCAGCGCCTCGTCAGCGGGAGGCTACAATGAGCAGTTCTTC

size: .
J: TRBJ2-3
D: .
V: TRBV4-1
CDR3: CASSQDLSFPQYF
DNA: TGCGCCAGCAGCCAAGATCTTAGTTTCCCGCAGTATTTT

size: .
J: TRBJ1-1
D: .
V: TRBV9
CDR3: CASSVDSGTNTEAFF
DNA: TGTGCCAGCAGCGTAGATTCGGGGACGAACACTGAAGCTTTCTTT

size: .
J: TRBJ2-2
D: TRBD1
V: TRBV5-4
CDR3: CASSLAPGQGVIGELFF
DNA: TGTGCCAGCAGCTTGGCCCCGGGACAGGGGGTTATCGGGGAGCTGTTTTTT

size: .
J: TRBJ1-5
D: .
V: TRBV5-1
CDR3: CASSLAGERNQPQHF
DNA: TGCGCCAGCAGCTTGGCCGGAGAAAGGAATCAGCCCCAGCATTTT

size: .
J: TRBJ2-1
D: TRBD1
V: TRBV10-3
CDR3: CAISGTGGGGYSYNEQFF
DNA: TGTGCCATCAGTGGGACAGGGGGCGGCGGATACTCCTACAATGAGCAGTTCTTC

size: .
J: TRBJ1-5
D: .
V: TRBV5-1
CDR3: CASSLEPSSNQPQHF
DNA: TGCGCCAGCAGCTTGGAGCCGTCTAGCAATCAGCCCCAGCATTTT

size: .
J: TRBJ1-4
D: TRBD1
V: TRBV5-1
CDR3: CASSQGQLNEKLFF
DNA: TGCGCCAGCAGCCAGGGACAGCTTAATGAAAAACTGTTTTTT

size: .
J: TRBJ2-2
D: TRBD2
V: TRBV5-4
CDR3: CASKETSDGTGELFF
DNA: TGTGCCAGCAAAGAGACTAGCGATGGCACCGGGGAGCTGTTTTTT

size: .
J: TRBJ2-1
D: .
V: TRBV4-1
CDR3: CASSRSLVDLNEQFF
DNA: TGCGCCAGCAGCCGATCTCTAGTGGATTTGAATGAGCAGTTCTTC

size: .
J: TRBJ2-1
D: .
V: TRBV7-3
CDR3: CASSPDTDNELFF
DNA: TGTGCCAGCAGCCCGGACACAGACAATGAGCTGTTCTTC

size: .
J: TRBJ1-1
D: .
V: TRBV10-3
CDR3: CAITQYDGDTEAFF
DNA: TGTGCCATCACCCAATACGATGGGGACACTGAAGCTTTCTTT

size: .
J: TRBJ2-1
D: .
V: TRBV7-3
CDR3: CASSLTFQSSYNEQFF
DNA: TGTGCCAGCAGCTTAACATTTCAGTCCTCCTACAATGAGCAGTTCTTC

size: .
J: TRBJ2-1
D: .
V: TRBV27
CDR3: CASSSGPIYNEQFF
DNA: TGTGCCAGCAGTTCTGGGCCTATTTACAATGAGCAGTTCTTC

size: .
J: TRBJ2-1
D: TRBD2
V: TRBV6-4
CDR3: CASSDSSLAGYNEQFF
DNA: TGTGCCAGCAGTGACTCTTCTCTAGCGGGTTACAATGAGCAGTTCTTC

size: .
J: TRBJ2-1
D: .
V: TRBV9
CDR3: CASSVGSHQMNEQFF
DNA: TGTGCCAGCAGCGTAGGGTCACACCAGATGAATGAGCAGTTCTTC